These T cell receptor beta chains were read from a single sample in a study of cytomegalovirus exposure and HLA in healthy donors. TCRdb's copy holds only in-frame clones and misses some; the assay was immunoSEQ multiplex PCR. The sample includes 150,000 to 200,000 clones, 80% to 90% of them seen just once. Sequencing was done on a sample of PBMCs. These TCRs come from a woman aged 25 to 39 in good health and CMV-seronegative. Both conserved end residues are part of each CDR3. Each record gives: J gene, V gene, CDR3 protein.

TRBJ2-3,TRBV15,CATSRRGEPMDTQYF
TRBJ2-3,TRBV2,CASSVRRGLAVTDTQYF
TRBJ2-1,TRBV6-4,CASSQLAGDHNEQFF
TRBJ2-1,TRBV6-5,CASWTSGYNEQFF
TRBJ2-7,TRBV5-4,CASSFSAAVPITYEQYF
TRBJ2-1,TRBV2,CASSVLRQEPSNNEQFF
TRBJ1-5,TRBV12-5,CASGPDLQPQHF
TRBJ1-2,TRBV29-1,CSGTGYYGYTF
TRBJ1-2,TRBV2,CASSSGSSNYGYTF
TRBJ1-6,TRBV5-1,CARKGEENYNSPLHF
TRBJ2-3,TRBV27,CASSLIAGGLEDTQYF
TRBJ2-1,TRBV11-2,CASSRILDSSYNEQFF
TRBJ1-1,TRBV5-1,CASSPRTGRTEAFF
TRBJ2-7,TRBV11-1,CASSSRTGEVYEQYF
TRBJ2-3,TRBV4-1,CASGGTFGTDTQYF
TRBJ1-4,TRBV4-3,CASSPSVQGGEKLFF
TRBJ2-1,TRBV6-5,CASSYLGPEYEQFF
TRBJ1-2,TRBV6-5,CASSTGNPSNYGYTF
TRBJ1-1,TRBV2,CAGRGQGALGAFF
TRBJ1-1,TRBV11-2,CASSLGTGRTEAFF
TRBJ2-6,TRBV30,CAWSLQGTWANVLTF
TRBJ1-5,TRBV2,CASSDLRGKSNQPQHF
TRBJ1-5,TRBV19,CASRRTGNSNQPQHF
TRBJ1-2,TRBV6-6,CASTSGDRAYYGYTF
TRBJ1-2,TRBV12-5,CASGETGGYTF
TRBJ1-4,TRBV2,CASSDRDRGNEKLFF
TRBJ2-7,TRBV7-2,CASSLVGTNTYEQYF
TRBJ1-1,TRBV6-6,CASSRQGTLNTEAFF
TRBJ2-1,TRBV27,CASSTPRAGGDNEQFF
TRBJ2-7,TRBV5-5,CASSLTGGHSYEQYF
TRBJ1-6,TRBV6-7,CASSYSVTGNNSPLHF
TRBJ1-3,TRBV4-3,CASSTWAGGNTIYF
TRBJ2-4,TRBV6-5,CASRSSGWNIQYF
TRBJ1-1,TRBV5-1,CASSIRTGGGTEAFF
TRBJ2-3,TRBV4-1,CASSTSGGVSTDTQYF
TRBJ1-1,TRBV27,CASSLSLGQGGSEKAEAFF
TRBJ2-1,TRBV19,CASSPRTSGGALYNEQFF
TRBJ1-6,TRBV27,CASSSTGWGSPLHF
TRBJ1-1,TRBV10-3,CAITSELNTEAFF
TRBJ2-3,TRBV7-9,CASSRPTGNTDTQYF
TRBJ2-5,TRBV7-2,CASSLTTRGGEETQYF
TRBJ1-2,TRBV2,CASSRSLSSHGYTF
TRBJ1-4,TRBV4-1,CASSTGMGQGKLFF
TRBJ1-5,TRBV7-8,CASSFDRANQPQHF